This TCR beta chain was obtained from a study of T cell changes during pregnancy in multiple sclerosis. Using immunoSEQ multiplex PCR, the repertoire was profiled, and TCRdb retains in-frame clones only, with some absent. Among some 80,000 clones listed, about 91% were seen once. CDR3 length equals 18 residues. V gave up 5 bases and J gave up 0 bases; unmatched junction bases: 14. Germline lookup yields CDR1 SGHDN and CDR2 FVKESK. The receptor was derived from a female donor with multiple sclerosis, enrolled in a pregnancy study. Here the sequenced sample was peripheral blood, taken before pregnancy. The chain carries TRBV14 and TRBJ2-3; 7 nucleotides line up with TRBD2. The CDR3 here is CASSKLLARTTSTDTQYF. The CDR3 DNA is TGTGCCAGCAGCAAGCTACTAGCGCGAACAACTAGCACAGATACGCAGTATTTT.